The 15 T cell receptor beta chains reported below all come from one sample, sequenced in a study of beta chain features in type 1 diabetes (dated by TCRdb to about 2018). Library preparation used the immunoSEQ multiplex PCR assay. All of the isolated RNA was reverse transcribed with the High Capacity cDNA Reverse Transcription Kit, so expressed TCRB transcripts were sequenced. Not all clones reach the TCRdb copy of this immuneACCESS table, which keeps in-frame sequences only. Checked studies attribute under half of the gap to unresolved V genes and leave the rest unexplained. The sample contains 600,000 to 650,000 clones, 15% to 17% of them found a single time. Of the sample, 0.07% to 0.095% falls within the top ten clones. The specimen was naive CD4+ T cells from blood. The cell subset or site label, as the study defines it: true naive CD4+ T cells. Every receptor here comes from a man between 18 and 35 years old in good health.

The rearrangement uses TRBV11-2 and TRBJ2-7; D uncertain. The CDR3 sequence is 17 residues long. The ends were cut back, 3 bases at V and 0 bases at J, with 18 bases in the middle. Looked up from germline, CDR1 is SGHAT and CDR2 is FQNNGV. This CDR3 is CASSFAPKGPSSYEQYF. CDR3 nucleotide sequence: TGTGCCAGCAGCTTTGCACCTAAAGGGCCTAGCTCCTACGAGCAGTACTTC. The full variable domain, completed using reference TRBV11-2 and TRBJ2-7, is EAGVAQSPRYKIIEKRQSVAFWCNPISGHATLYWYQQILGQGPKLLIQFQNNGVVDDSQLPKDRFSAERLKGVDSTLKIQPAKLEDSAVYLCASSFAPKGPSSYEQYFGPGTRLTVT.

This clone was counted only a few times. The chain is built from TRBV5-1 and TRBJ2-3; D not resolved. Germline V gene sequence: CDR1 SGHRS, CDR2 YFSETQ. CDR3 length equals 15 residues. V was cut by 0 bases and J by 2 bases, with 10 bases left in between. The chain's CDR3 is CASSLVSTHTDTQYF. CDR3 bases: TGCGCCAGCAGCTTGGTGTCAACCCACACAGATACGCAGTATTTT.

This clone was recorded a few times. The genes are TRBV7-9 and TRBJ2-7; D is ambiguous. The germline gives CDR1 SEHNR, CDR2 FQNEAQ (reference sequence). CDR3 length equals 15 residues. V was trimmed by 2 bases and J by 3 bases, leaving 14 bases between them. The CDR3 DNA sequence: TGTGCCAGCAGCTTAATGCCAGGACCAAACTACGAGCAGTACTTC. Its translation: CASSLMPGPNYEQYF.

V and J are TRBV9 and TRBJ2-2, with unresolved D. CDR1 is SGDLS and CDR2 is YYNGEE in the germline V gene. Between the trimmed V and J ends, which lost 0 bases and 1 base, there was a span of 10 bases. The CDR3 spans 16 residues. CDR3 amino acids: CASSVASMENTGELFF. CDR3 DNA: TGTGCCAGCAGCGTAGCCTCTATGGAGAACACCGGGGAGCTGTTTTTT.

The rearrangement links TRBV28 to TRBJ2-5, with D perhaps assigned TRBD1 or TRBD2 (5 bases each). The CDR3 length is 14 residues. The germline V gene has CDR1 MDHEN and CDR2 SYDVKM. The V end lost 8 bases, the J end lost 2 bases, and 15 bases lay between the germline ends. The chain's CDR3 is CASPGTVTQETQYF. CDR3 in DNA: TGTGCCAGCCCCGGGACGGTGACTCAAGAGACCCAGTACTTC.

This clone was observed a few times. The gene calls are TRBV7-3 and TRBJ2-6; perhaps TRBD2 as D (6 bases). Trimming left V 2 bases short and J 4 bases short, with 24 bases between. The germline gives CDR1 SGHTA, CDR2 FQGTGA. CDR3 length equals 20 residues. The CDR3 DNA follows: TGTGCCAGCAGCTTAGTTTTACGTGGGGCAGGGAGGTCCGGGGCCAACGTCCTGACTTTC. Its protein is CASSLVLRGAGRSGANVLTF.

CDR3 region: CASSVRDEQYF. CDR3 coding DNA: TGTGCCAGCAGTGTCCGGGACGAGCAGTACTTC. The chain recombines TRBV2 with TRBJ2-7; D unclear. CDR1 is SNHLY and CDR2 is FYNNEI in the germline V gene. CDR3 size: 11 residues. Trimming cost V 4 bases and J 5 bases, with 6 bases left between them. Drawing the rest from reference TRBV2 and TRBJ2-7, the complete variable domain is EPEVTQTPSHQVTQMGQEVILRCVPISNHLYFYWYRQILGQKVEFLVSFYNNEISEKSEIFDDQFSVERPDGSNFTLKIRSTKLEDSAMYFCASSVRDEQYFGPGTRLTVT.

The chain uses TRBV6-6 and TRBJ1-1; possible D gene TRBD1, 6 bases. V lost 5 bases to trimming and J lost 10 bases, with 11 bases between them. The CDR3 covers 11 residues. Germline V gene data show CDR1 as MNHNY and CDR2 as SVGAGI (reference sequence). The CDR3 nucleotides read TGTGCCAGCAGTACAGGGAGCGGAGCTTTCTTT. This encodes CASSTGSGAFF.

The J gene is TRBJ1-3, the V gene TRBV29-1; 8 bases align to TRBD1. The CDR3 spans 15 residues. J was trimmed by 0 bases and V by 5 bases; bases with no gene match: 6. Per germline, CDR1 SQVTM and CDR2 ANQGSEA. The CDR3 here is CSVRTGRTSGNTIYF. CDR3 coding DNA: TGCAGCGTTCGGACAGGGAGGACCTCTGGAAACACCATATATTTT.

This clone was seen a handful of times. CDR3 bases: TGTGCCAGCAGCTTGGTCTGGACAGGGAAACACGAGCAGTACTTC. Translation: CASSLVWTGKHEQYF. V is TRBV7-2 and J is TRBJ2-7; 8 positions agree with TRBD1. The CDR3 contains 15 residues. CDR1 and CDR2 (germline): SGHTA, FQGNSA. Trimming at V came to 3 bases and at J to 5 bases, leaving 9 bases not matched to a gene.

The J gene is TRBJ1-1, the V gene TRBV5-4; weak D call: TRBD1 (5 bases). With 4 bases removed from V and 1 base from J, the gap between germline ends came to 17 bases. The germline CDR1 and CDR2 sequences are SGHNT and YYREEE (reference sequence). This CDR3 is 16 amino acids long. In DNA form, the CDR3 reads TGTGCCAGCAGCATCGGACACTCCGGTGGGAACACTGAAGCTTTCTTT. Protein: CASSIGHSGGNTEAFF.

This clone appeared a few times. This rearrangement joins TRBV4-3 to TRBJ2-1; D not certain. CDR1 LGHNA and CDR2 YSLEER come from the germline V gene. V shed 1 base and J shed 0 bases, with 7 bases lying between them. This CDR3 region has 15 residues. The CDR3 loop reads CASSQGDLSYNEQFF. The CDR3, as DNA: TGCGCCAGCAGCCAAGGGGATCTCTCCTACAATGAGCAGTTCTTC.

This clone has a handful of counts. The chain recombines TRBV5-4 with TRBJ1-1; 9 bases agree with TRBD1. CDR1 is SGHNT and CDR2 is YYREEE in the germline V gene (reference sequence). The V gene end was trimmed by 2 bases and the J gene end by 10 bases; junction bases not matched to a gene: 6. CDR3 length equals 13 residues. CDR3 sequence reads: CASSFADRGLAFF. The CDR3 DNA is TGTGCCAGCAGCTTCGCGGACAGGGGACTAGCTTTCTTT.

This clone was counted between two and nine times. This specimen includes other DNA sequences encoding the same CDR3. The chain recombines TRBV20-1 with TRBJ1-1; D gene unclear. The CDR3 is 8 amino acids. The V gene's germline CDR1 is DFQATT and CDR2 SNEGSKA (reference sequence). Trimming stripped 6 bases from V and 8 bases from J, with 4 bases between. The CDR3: CSALEAFF. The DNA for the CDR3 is TGCAGTGCGCTCGAAGCTTTCTTT.

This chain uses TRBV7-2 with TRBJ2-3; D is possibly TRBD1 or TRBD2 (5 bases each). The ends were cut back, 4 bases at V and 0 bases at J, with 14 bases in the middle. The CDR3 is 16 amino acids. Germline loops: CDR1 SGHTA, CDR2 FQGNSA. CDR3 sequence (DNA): TGTGCCAGCAGCTCCCCTCCGGGGCGAAGCACAGATACGCAGTATTTT. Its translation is CASSSPPGRSTDTQYF.